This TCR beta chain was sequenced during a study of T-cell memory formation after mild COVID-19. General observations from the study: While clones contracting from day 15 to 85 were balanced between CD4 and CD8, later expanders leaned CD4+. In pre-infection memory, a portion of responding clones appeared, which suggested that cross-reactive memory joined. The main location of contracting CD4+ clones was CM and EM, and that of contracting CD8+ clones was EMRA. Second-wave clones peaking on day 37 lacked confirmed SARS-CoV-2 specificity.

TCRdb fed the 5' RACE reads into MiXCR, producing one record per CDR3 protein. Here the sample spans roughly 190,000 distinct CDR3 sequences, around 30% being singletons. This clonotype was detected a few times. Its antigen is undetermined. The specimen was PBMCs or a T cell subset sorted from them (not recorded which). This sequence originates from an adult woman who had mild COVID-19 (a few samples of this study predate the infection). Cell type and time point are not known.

CDR3 residues: CASSQEVAGAKYQPQHF. DNA of the CDR3: TGTGCCAGCAGCCAAGAGGTGGCAGGCGCCAAATATCAGCCCCAGCATTTT. The chain couples TRBV4-2 to TRBJ1-5; D unclear. CDR1 is LGHNA and CDR2 is YNFKEQ in the germline V gene. CDR3 size: 17 residues. Between the trimmed V and J ends, which lost 0 bases and 5 bases, there was a span of 17 bases.